This T cell receptor (beta chain) is drawn from a study of shared clonotypes between healthy human individuals (dated by TCRdb to 2020 to 2021). Study-wide context: The cohort comprised two women and a few men aged 18 to 49 years. For each donor, CD4 naive and CD4 memory were each run on three plates, CD8 naive on two plates, and CD8 memory on one plate. To estimate repertoire size and how much clonotype sharing occurs between individuals, the study deeply sequenced the blood TCR repertoires of roughly 5 healthy adults. Libraries were prepared and TCR repertoires were sequenced by different laboratories using diverse techniques, in order to increase sequencing depth and limit assay-specific biases. Each donor's leukapheresis produced roughly between roughly 0.85 and 10 billion PBMCs.

What the work shows at the level of the full study, not this receptor alone: Across four donors, 4.5% to 6.5% of naive CD4, approximately 4% of naive CD8, 2.3% of memory CD4, and approximately 0.4% of memory CD8 clonotypes were shared. Even with the large sequencing depth, rarefaction of the sorted-subset datasets indicated that sequencing was incomplete. Based on pairwise subsampling, the degree of clonotype sharing among donors was expected to be affected by sequencing depth. Estimated clonotype richness was generally larger for naive than for memory subsets. The genetic and exposure-history diversity represented was limited by the small number of donors. Compared with non-shared clonotypes, clonotypes shared by all four sorted-subset donors had higher generation probabilities. Sampling was limited to blood, and TCR repertoires in tissue likely differ from TCR repertoires in blood.

The donors were healthy, HIV-negative adults who had no recently reported acute infections or vaccinations. Every donor was a Caucasian adult living in Nashville, Tennessee, USA. CD4+ T cells were enriched through magnetic negative selection, after which naive cells were positively selected on CD45RA and the remaining negative fraction served as the memory subset. Blood was collected by leukapheresis, and PBMCs were isolated by Ficoll-Histopaque density gradient centrifugation and then cryopreserved in liquid nitrogen vapor phase. Analytical flow cytometry was used to check the purity and quantity of each magnetically sorted T cell population. Genomic DNA was isolated from each sorted fraction and quantified by UV absorbance on a Nanodrop 2000c. TCR CDR3 regions were amplified from genomic DNA by multiplex PCR using the deep immunoSEQ assay. Extracted genomic DNA from each cell subset was spread evenly across all wells of several immunoSEQ 96-well plates, with each plate serving as a replicate. For sorted subsets, each replicate PCR was loaded with approximately 200 ng genomic DNA, equivalent to 30,000 or so T cell genomes. Purified libraries were measured with a Qubit 3.0 fluorometer, size-checked on a Bioanalyzer 2100, and measured again with the KAPA Library Quantification kit. A separate single-read 150-cycle Illumina NextSeq 550 flow cell was used to sequence each immunoSEQ 96-well plate. The source study handled its data this way. Because the immunoSEQ output included only junctional sequences and no quality scores, the filtering could not be the same as the filtering used for full-length reads. To assign V/J genes and CDR3, sequences were annotated using PyIR, a Python wrapper for IgBLAST v1.9, with IMGT germline references. Reads were filtered out if the reads had weak V/J assignments (E-value above 1e-6), no CDR3, stop codons, out-of-frame junctions, or ambiguous translated residues. V3J clonotypes were defined as sequences sharing an identical inferred V gene, J gene, and CDR3 amino acid sequence. The percentage overlap between two repertoires was calculated by dividing the number of shared unique clonotypes by the size of the smaller repertoire. RTK rarefaction, the Chao1 estimator, and Recon v2.1 estimates of unobserved clonotypes were used to assess repertoire richness. OLGA was used to compute generation probabilities for all TCRbeta clonotypes that the gDNA method yielded from a handful of donors. TCRdb re-hosts the immuneACCESS table, in-frame sequences only. Its copies lack some clones; in the studies checked, an unresolved V gene accounts for under half of them, and the cause for the rest is not known. Clone size and V and J calls were adopted from that table, with D and trimming inferred from the DNA. The sample records a few million clones, about 94% of which are singletons. Together, the top ten hold more than 0.1% of the sample.

Remarks on this clone: Its antigen is currently not known. No base-level quality is on record; no much larger clone is a single base apart.

Specimen: naive CD4+ T cells sorted from blood. The label giving this sample's cell subset or site can be read as: CD45RA+ positively selected. The origin of this receptor is a man younger than 30 in good health.

The encoded CDR3 is CSAELGEQYF. The DNA reads TGCAGTGCTGAACTGGGAGAGCAGTACTTC. The receptor chain draws on TRBV20-1 and TRBJ2-7; there is no confident call for the D gene. The cysteine opens and the phenylalanine closes a CDR3 of 10 amino acids. Of all the DNA, just the CDR3 is kept, 30 bases in frame from base 1. The germline V gene (reference sequence) yields DFQATT for CDR1 and SNEGSKA for CDR2. A distance of 9 bases separates the germline ends of V and J, which lose 5 bases and 7 bases respectively.